The clone carrying this T cell receptor (beta chain) was seen once. Per the original data handling: For nucleated cells, counts were estimated from reference gene primer amplification. Clones were sequenced by immunoSEQ multiplex PCR, and TCRdb holds only the in-frame ones, with some missing. Clone size and V and J calls were adopted from that table, with D and trimming inferred from the DNA. The top ten hold around 5% of the sample, which has approximately 28,000 clones, 70% to 90% seen once. Trimming shortened V by 2 bases and J by 0 bases, and 14 bases separated the two germline ends. The germline gives CDR1 GTSNPN, CDR2 SVGIG (reference sequence). The CDR3 totals 16 residues. This sample was included in a study of blood T cell repertoires in COVID-19. Study details: Samples of COVID-19 (acute and convalescent) were obtained from the United States, Italy and Spain. Sources were T cells, B-cell-depleted T cells, or PBMCs; the material itself was cDNA or gDNA.

The clonotype comes from a human donor in a cohort sampled during active COVID-19. The chain combines TRBV30 with TRBJ1-3; weak D call: TRBD1 (6 bases). Sequencing input: peripheral blood. The DNA for the CDR3 is TGTGCCTGGAGTCCGCGACAGGTGATCTCTGGAAACACCATATATTTT. This encodes CAWSPRQVISGNTIYF. Variable domain in full (rest from reference TRBV30 and TRBJ1-3): SQTIHQWPATLVQPVGSPLSLECTVEGTSNPNLYWYRQAAGRGLQLLFYSVGIGQISSEVPQNLSASRPQDRQFILSSKKLLLSDSGFYLCAWSPRQVISGNTIYFGEGSWLTVV.